One and the same sample provided the 10 T cell receptor beta chains below, sequenced in a study of tissue T cells after allogeneic stem cell transplantation. The method was immunoSEQ multiplex PCR; TCRdb's version includes in-frame clones alone and lacks a portion of them. The profile shows thousands of clones, around a third of them singletons. Time point meaning: mouse harvest day 14 after allogeneic transplant. The graft held 10^6 splenic CD5+ T cells and 10^7 T-cell-depleted bone marrow cells. Sample: skin. These receptors all stem from a female BALB/c mouse given C57BL/6 T cells with graft-versus-host disease after an allogeneic hematopoietic cell transplant.

In its sample, this clone was seen a few times. A much larger clone sits a single nucleotide away, making a read error possible. Mouse gene names and germline throughout. The read halts 1 residue ahead of the CDR3 end, with the missing end drawn from the germline J gene. The gene calls are TRBV26 and TRBJ2-1, with D perhaps matching TRBD1 (6 bases). The CDR3 loop spans 14 amino acids. Trimming shortened V by 4 bases and J by 1 base, and 8 bases separated the two germline ends. Germline CDR1 is KGHPV and CDR2 is FQNQEV (reference sequence). The CDR3: CASSRGTNYAEQFF. The CDR3 DNA, read in part, is TGTGCCAGCAGTCGCGGGACAAACTATGCTGAGCAGTTC.

This clone was detected only a few times. Gene names are mouse gene names. The read stops 1 residue short of the end of the CDR3; the missing end is completed from the germline J gene. The V gene is TRBV5, the J gene TRBJ2-3; 12 nucleotides align to TRBD2. The V and J ends lost 4 bases and 4 bases, in that order; junction bases with no gene match: 3. In germline, CDR1 is LGHNA, CDR2 YNLKQL (reference sequence). The CDR3 extends over 15 amino acids. Incomplete CDR3 DNA: TGTGCCAGCAGCCTCGACTGGGGGGGCCCAGAAACGCTGTAT. It codes for CASSLDWGGPETLY. The full-length CDR3 reads as CASSLDWGGPETLYF.

By sample fraction, this clone is medium-sized. Genes here carry mouse names. The sequence runs out 1 residue before the end of the CDR3; the remainder is reconstructed from the germline J gene. The chain combines TRBV26 with TRBJ1-3, with 10 positions matching TRBD1. This CDR3 is 15 amino acids long. Germline V gene sequence: CDR1 KGHPV, CDR2 FQNQEV (reference sequence). The V and J ends lost 4 bases and 0 bases, in that order; junction bases with no gene match: 0. CDR3 DNA (partial): TGTGCCAGCAGTCGACAGGGGGCTTCTGGAAATACGCTCTAT. This translates into CASSRQGASGNTLY. The whole CDR3 protein reads CASSRQGASGNTLYF.

As concerns this clone: The listed genes are named as in mouse. The read ends 1 residue early relative to the CDR3; the germline J gene fills the gap. The chain couples TRBV3 to TRBJ2-4; D call uncertain. CDR3 length: 13 residues. The V end was cut by 6 bases, the J end by 0 bases, with 7 bases between. Per the germline V gene, CDR1 is SNHLY and CDR2 is FYNGKV (reference sequence). The chain's CDR3 is CASRTTSQNTLYF. Incomplete CDR3 DNA: TGTGCCAGCAGGACAACTAGTCAAAACACCTTGTAC.

This clone is labeled as large. Mouse names are used for the genes. Coverage ceases 1 residue before the CDR3 finishes, and the germline J gene fills in the end. The chain has TRBV19 and TRBJ2-1; D possibly corresponds to TRBD1 (6 bases). Deletions cut 4 bases from V and 1 base from J, with 9 bases between. CDR3 length equals 14 residues. Germline V gene lookup returns CDR1 FNHDT and CDR2 SITEND (reference sequence). CDR3 sequence reads: CASSPGTNYAEQFF. The DNA read from the CDR3 is TGTGCCAGCAGTCCCGGGACAAACTATGCTGAGCAGTTC. Combining the CDR3 with reference TRBV19 and TRBJ2-1 gives the whole variable domain GGIITQTPKFLIGQEGQKLTLKCQQNFNHDTMYWYRQDSGKGLRLIYYSITENDLQKGDLSEGYDASREKKSSFSLTVTSAQKNEMAVFLCASSPGTNYAEQFFGPGTRLTVL.

In this sample, this clone is medium-sized. Gene names and germline match the mouse. The read finishes 1 residue shy of the CDR3 end, and the germline J gene is used to complete it. The chain joins TRBV26 to TRBJ2-3; D remains unclear. The CDR3 sequence is 14 residues long. From germline, CDR1 is KGHPV and CDR2 FQNQEV (reference sequence). V was pared by 1 base and J by 0 bases, with 5 bases between. The CDR3 DNA, read in part, is TGTGCCAGCAGTCTGTACGGGAGTGCAGAAACGCTGTAT. Amino acid sequence: CASSLYGSAETLY. The whole CDR3 sequence reads CASSLYGSAETLYF. The complete variable domain, with remaining parts taken from reference TRBV26 and TRBJ2-3, reads NSKVIQTPRYLVKGQGQKAKMRCIPEKGHPVVFWYQQNKNNEFKFLINFQNQEVLQQIDMTEKRFSAECPSNSPCSLEIQSSEAGDSALYLCASSLYGSAETLYFGSGTRLTVL.

By frequency in the sample, this clone is medium-sized. The germline and genes are mouse ones. The read finishes 1 residue shy of the CDR3 end, and the germline J gene is used to complete it. V and J are TRBV26 and TRBJ1-6; 8 positions match TRBD1. TRBJ1-6 is an ORF, and what it does is uncertain. Germline assignment: CDR1 KGHPV and CDR2 FQNQEV (reference sequence). The CDR3 covers 14 residues. The V gene end was trimmed by 6 bases and the J gene end by 7 bases; junction bases not matched to a gene: 5. Partial CDR3 DNA: TGTGCCAGCAGGCGACAGGGGTGGAATTCGCCCCTCTAC. Translation gives CASRRQGWNSPLY. The entire CDR3 protein reads CASRRQGWNSPLYF.

Concerning this clone itself: Gene names denote mouse genes. The missing CDR3 end, 1 residue past where the read stops, is filled in from the germline J gene. The rearrangement links TRBV1 to TRBJ1-4; 11 bases map to TRBD1. Looked up from germline, CDR1 is NSQYPW and CDR2 is LRSPGD (reference sequence). This CDR3 is 15 amino acids long. V was clipped by 4 bases and J by 7 bases; unmatched bases: 5. CDR3 DNA, as far as it was read: TGCACCTGCAGTGGGACAGGGGGCGCGAGCGAAAGATTATTT. Amino acids: CTCSGTGGASERLF. The whole CDR3 sequence reads CTCSGTGGASERLFF.

This clone was seen a handful of times. The gene names given are mouse names. The read terminates 1 residue ahead of where the CDR3 ends, so the germline J gene completes it. This rearrangement joins TRBV26 to TRBJ2-3, with TRBD1 matching 7 bases. The length of the CDR3 is 12 residues. Germline lookup yields CDR1 KGHPV and CDR2 FQNQEV (reference sequence). V was clipped by 6 bases and J by 3 bases; unmatched bases: 0. The CDR3 protein is CASRQGAETLYF. The DNA read from the CDR3 is TGTGCCAGCAGACAGGGGGCAGAAACGCTGTAT.

This clone has just a few counts. Gene names follow the mouse nomenclature. CDR3 bases read: TGTGCCAGCAGAGACACTAACCAAGACACCCAGTAC. It encodes CASRDTNQDTQY. The whole CDR3 sequence is CASRDTNQDTQYF. This chain connects TRBV26 to TRBJ2-5; D call uncertain. The read stops 1 residue short of the end of the CDR3; the missing end is completed from the germline J gene. This CDR3 spans 13 amino acids. Per the germline V gene, CDR1 is KGHPV and CDR2 is FQNQEV (reference sequence). Trimming removed 6 bases at V and 0 bases at J, with 7 bases between.